These 18 T cell receptor beta chains originate from one sample sequenced in a study of human T cells and chemical hapten exposure (dated by TCRdb to about 2021). What this sample's time point label stands for: patch test 1, 2 weeks after DPC sensitization. Reading the label with the study, this specimen's treatment or condition is: therapeutic diphenylcyclopropenone sensitization with weekly scalp DPC. The method behind the library was RACE. The sequencing machine was a NextSeq 500. TCRdb reprocessing: public reads trimmed at Q25 with fastp, clones called with MiXCR, in-frame beta chains kept. Rows matching on CDR3 protein sequence are summarized as one entry with the most common DNA and genes. The sample table records 60,000 to 80,000 distinct CDR3 sequences; around 30% of these occur just once. The ten largest clones capture about 9.6% of the sample. The sample in question was whole blood, obtained in connection with sensitization to the hapten diphenylcyclopropenone (DPC). These receptors were taken from a middle-aged man with alopecia areata. Some clones in this sample may be carry-over from other donors' samples.

This clonotype has a single count. The CDR3: CASSPGTSGSDEQYF. CDR3 sequence (DNA): TGTGCCAGCTCACCGGGTACTAGCGGGAGTGACGAGCAGTACTTC. The J gene is TRBJ2-7, the V gene TRBV18; 11 bases are shared with TRBD2. V was clipped by 3 bases and J by 5 bases; unmatched bases: 6. The CDR3 is 15 residues long. Germline V CDR1 and CDR2: KGHSH, LQKENI.

On this clonotype itself: This CDR3 is missing its conserved last phenylalanine or tryptophan, likely due to a read error. The rearrangement joins TRBV6-5 to TRBJ2-7; 11 bases match TRBD1. Germline CDR1 reads MNHEY; CDR2 reads SVGAGI. The CDR3 length is 17 residues. J gave up 3 bases and V 0 bases, and 7 bases lay outside the gene matches. CDR3 sequence reads: CASSYSSTGTGGYEQYL. CDR3 sequence (DNA): TGTGCCAGCAGTTACTCTAGCACCGGGACAGGGGGCTACGAGCAGTACCTC.

CDR3 loop: CASSNHPHWLACSYEQYF. In nucleotides, the CDR3 is TGTGCCAGCAGCAACCACCCCCATTGGCTAGCCTGTTCCTACGAGCAGTACTTC. The chain is built from TRBV21-1 and TRBJ2-7; TRBD1 is the table's D call and was not checked against the DNA. TRBV21-1 represents a pseudogene. CDR3 length: 18 residues.

This clonotype has just a few counts. The rearrangement links TRBV11-2 to TRBJ1-2; D is uncertain. Trimming took 4 bases from V and 3 from J, leaving 12 bases between them. Germline V gene data show CDR1 as SGHAT and CDR2 as FQNNGV. This CDR3 is built from 14 residues. This chain's CDR3 is CASSSSKTDYGYTF. The CDR3 DNA follows: TGTGCCAGCAGCTCCAGCAAGACCGACTATGGCTACACCTTC.

V usage is TRBV12-3 or TRBV12-4 and J usage is TRBJ2-7; no clear D. The CDR3 is 14 residues long. Trimming stripped 5 bases from V and 4 bases from J, with 15 bases between. CDR3 region: CASSPSYGTYEQYF. The CDR3 nucleotides are TGTGCCAGCAGTCCCTCCTACGGAACTTACGAGCAGTACTTC.

The chain recombines TRBV6-5 with TRBJ1-6; the D is unclear. V was pared by 6 bases and J by 3 bases, with 9 bases between. The CDR3 is made up of 14 amino acids. CDR1 is MNHEY, CDR2 SVGAGI, per germline. The CDR3, as DNA: TGTGCCAGCAGCCCAACTCTCTATAATTCACCCCTCCACTTT. It is translated as CASSPTLYNSPLHF.

This clonotype showed up just once. The CDR3 sequence is CSASPRVTGELFF. The CDR3 bases are TGCAGTGCTAGTCCCAGGGTCACCGGGGAGCTGTTTTTT. This chain uses TRBV20-1 with TRBJ2-2; D might be TRBD1 (5 bases). Per germline, CDR1 DFQATT and CDR2 SNEGSKA (reference sequence). V gave up 3 bases and J gave up 4 bases, with 9 bases separating them. The length of the CDR3 is 13 residues.

V and J are TRBV9 and TRBJ2-1; 10 bases align to TRBD1. The CDR3 is 16 residues long. Trimming at V came to 3 bases and at J to 8 bases, leaving 11 bases not matched to a gene. CDR1 SGDLS and CDR2 YYNGEE come from the germline V gene. CDR3 amino acids: CASSDPGQGRFDEQFF. CDR3 DNA sequence: TGTGCCAGCAGCGATCCGGGACAGGGGAGGTTCGATGAGCAGTTCTTC.

This clonotype was found a few times. The chain combines TRBV20-1 with TRBJ2-1, with 10 bases aligning to TRBD1. The CDR3 has 15 amino acids. Trimming cost V 0 bases and J 3 bases; bases outside gene matches: 2. Looked up from germline, CDR1 is DFQATT and CDR2 is SNEGSKA (reference sequence). This chain's CDR3 is CSARDRTGGYNEQFF. The CDR3 DNA reads TGCAGTGCTAGAGATCGGACAGGGGGCTACAATGAGCAGTTCTTC.

The rearrangement uses TRBV19 and TRBJ2-1, with TRBD2 as a possible D gene (6 bases). The CDR3 runs 12 residues. V dropped 7 bases and J dropped 5 bases, with 9 bases sitting between them. Germline V gene lookup returns CDR1 LNHDA and CDR2 SQIVND (reference sequence). CDR3 sequence reads: CASTGVDNEQFF. The CDR3 nucleotides are TGTGCCAGTACGGGAGTCGACAATGAGCAGTTCTTC.

V gene TRBV6-6 combines with J gene TRBJ2-3; D gene uncertain. Trimming stripped 0 bases from V and 6 bases from J, with 13 bases between. This CDR3 contains 15 residues. Looked up from germline, CDR1 is MNHNY and CDR2 is SVGAGI (reference sequence). The CDR3: CASSYSKVPGDTQYF. CDR3 coding DNA: TGTGCCAGCAGTTACTCGAAAGTACCGGGCGATACGCAGTATTTT.

The CDR3 DNA is TGTGCCAGCAGTTCCGAAACCGGCAATCAGCCCCAGCATTTT. Translating gives CASSSETGNQPQHF. V usage is TRBV28 and J usage is TRBJ1-5, with no clear D. The CDR3 loop spans 14 amino acids. Germline V gene sequence: CDR1 MDHEN, CDR2 SYDVKM. Trimming cost V 4 bases and J 2 bases, with 9 bases left between them.

This chain connects TRBV7-8 to TRBJ2-7; perhaps TRBD1 as D (6 bases). Trimming removed 5 bases at V and 5 bases at J, with 16 bases between. CDR1 is SGHVS and CDR2 is FQNEAQ in the germline V gene. The CDR3 is 14 residues long. The CDR3 nucleotides are TGTGCCAGCAGCCGTATGGACAGTTACCACGAGCAGTACTTC. Residues: CASSRMDSYHEQYF.

This rearrangement joins TRBV6-5 to TRBJ2-2, with 10 bases matching TRBD2. The CDR3 length is 16 residues. Germline V gene sequence: CDR1 MNHEY, CDR2 SVGAGI. Losses at the gene ends were 7 bases for V and 5 bases for J; bases not matched to a gene: 10. The CDR3 is CASTGAGGPGTGELFF. CDR3 sequence (DNA): TGTGCCAGCACAGGAGCGGGAGGGCCTGGGACCGGGGAGCTGTTTTTT.

The rearrangement links TRBV28 to TRBJ2-2, with 10 positions matching TRBD1. The CDR3 covers 16 residues. J gave up 3 bases and V 6 bases, and 7 bases lay outside the gene matches. CDR1 is MDHEN and CDR2 is SYDVKM in the germline V gene. CDR3 amino acids: CASSPGTGADTGELFF. CDR3 nucleotide sequence: TGTGCCAGCAGCCCCGGGACAGGGGCCGACACCGGGGAGCTGTTTTTT.

The V and J genes are TRBV9 and TRBJ1-6, with 7 bases lining up with TRBD1. Trimming at V came to 4 bases and at J to 10 bases, leaving 11 bases not matched to a gene. This CDR3 has 15 residues. Germline CDR1 SGDLS, CDR2 YYNGEE. This CDR3 is CASSPLDRRESPLHF. CDR3 DNA: TGTGCCAGCAGCCCCCTGGACAGGAGAGAATCACCCCTCCACTTT.

As to this clonotype: A much bigger clone sits one base away, suggesting this may be a read error. The CDR3 loop is CATSRFASGSTEQFF. DNA of the CDR3: TGTGCCACCAGCAGATTCGCTAGCGGGAGTACTGAGCAGTTCTTC. The genes are TRBV15 and TRBJ2-1, with TRBD2 matching 10 bases. Per the germline V gene, CDR1 is LNHNV and CDR2 is YYDKDF (reference sequence). The CDR3 has 15 residues. The J segment lost 9 bases and the V segment lost 2 bases, leaving 7 bases of the junction unmatched.

This clonotype was seen a handful of times. The rearrangement joins TRBV28 to TRBJ2-3; D is possibly TRBD1 (5 bases). Deletions cut 3 bases from V and 9 bases from J, with 16 bases between. The CDR3 loop spans 14 amino acids. Germline-derived CDR1 and CDR2 are MDHEN and SYDVKM. CDR3 protein: CASSFRGPWSTQYF. Written as DNA, the CDR3 is TGTGCCAGCAGTTTTAGGGGTCCCTGGTCGACGCAGTATTTT.